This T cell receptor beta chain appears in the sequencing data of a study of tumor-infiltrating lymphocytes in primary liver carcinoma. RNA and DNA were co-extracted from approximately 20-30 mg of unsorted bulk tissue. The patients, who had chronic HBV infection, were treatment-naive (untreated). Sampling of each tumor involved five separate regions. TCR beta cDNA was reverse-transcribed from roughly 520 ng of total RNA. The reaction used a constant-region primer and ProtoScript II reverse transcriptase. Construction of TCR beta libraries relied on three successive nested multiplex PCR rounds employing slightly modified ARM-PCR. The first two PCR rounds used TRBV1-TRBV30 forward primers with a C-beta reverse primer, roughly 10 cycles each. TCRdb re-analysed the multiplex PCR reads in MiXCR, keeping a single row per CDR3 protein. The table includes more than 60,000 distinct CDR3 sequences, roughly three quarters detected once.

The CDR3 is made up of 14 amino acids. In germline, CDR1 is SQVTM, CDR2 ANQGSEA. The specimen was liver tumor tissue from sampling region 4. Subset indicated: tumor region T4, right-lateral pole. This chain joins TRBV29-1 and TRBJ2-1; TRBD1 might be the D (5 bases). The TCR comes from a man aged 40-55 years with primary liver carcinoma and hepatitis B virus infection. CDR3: CSIEDVRDYNEQFF. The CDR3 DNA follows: TGCAGTATTGAGGACGTCAGGGACTACAATGAGCAGTTCTTC.